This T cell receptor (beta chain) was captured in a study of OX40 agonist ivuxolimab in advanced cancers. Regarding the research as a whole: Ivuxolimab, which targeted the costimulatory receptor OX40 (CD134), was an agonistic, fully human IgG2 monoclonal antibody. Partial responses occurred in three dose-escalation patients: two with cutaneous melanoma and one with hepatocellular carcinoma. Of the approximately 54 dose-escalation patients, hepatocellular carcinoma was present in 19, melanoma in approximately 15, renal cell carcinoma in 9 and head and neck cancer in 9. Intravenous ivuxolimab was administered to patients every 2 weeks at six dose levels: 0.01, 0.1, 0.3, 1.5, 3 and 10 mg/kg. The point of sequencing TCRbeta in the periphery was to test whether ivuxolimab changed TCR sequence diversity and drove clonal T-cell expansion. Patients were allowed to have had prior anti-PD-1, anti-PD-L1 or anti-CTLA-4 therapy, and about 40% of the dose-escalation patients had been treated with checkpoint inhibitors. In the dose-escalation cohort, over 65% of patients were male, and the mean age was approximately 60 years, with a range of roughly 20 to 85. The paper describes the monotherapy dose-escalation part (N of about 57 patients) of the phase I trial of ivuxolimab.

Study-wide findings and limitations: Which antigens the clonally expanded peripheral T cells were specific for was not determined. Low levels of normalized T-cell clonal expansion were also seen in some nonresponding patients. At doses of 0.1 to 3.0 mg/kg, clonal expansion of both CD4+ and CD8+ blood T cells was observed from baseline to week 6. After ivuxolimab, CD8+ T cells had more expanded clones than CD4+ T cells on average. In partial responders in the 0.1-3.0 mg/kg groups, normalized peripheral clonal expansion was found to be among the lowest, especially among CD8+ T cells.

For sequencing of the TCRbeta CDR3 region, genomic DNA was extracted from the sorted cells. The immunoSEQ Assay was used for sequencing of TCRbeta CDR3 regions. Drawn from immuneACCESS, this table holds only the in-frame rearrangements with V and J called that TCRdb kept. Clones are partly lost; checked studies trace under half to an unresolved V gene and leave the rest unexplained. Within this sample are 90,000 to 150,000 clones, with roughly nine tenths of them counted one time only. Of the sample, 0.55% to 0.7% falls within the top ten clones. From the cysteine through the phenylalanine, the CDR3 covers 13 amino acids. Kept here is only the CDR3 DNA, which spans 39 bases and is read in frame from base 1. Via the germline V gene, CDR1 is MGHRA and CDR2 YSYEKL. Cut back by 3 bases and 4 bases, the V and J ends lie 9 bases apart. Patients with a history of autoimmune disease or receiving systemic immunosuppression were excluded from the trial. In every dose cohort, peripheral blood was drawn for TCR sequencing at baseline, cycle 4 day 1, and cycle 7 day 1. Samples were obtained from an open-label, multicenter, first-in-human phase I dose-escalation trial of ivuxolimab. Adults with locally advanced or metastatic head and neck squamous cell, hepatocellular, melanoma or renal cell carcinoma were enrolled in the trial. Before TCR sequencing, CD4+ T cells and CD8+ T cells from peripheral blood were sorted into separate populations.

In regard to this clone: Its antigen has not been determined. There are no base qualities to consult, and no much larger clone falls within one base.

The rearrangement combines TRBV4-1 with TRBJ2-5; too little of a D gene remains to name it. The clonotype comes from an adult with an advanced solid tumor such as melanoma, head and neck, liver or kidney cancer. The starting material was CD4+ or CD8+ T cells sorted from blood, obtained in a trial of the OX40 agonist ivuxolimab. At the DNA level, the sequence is TGCGCCAGCAGCCAGGGGTGGTCAGAGACCCAGTACTTC. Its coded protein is CASSQGWSETQYF.